This T cell receptor (beta chain) stems from a study of T cells in Graves' hyperthyroidism and ophthalmopathy. Broader study findings: Using 13 V-J features, a model discriminated ophthalmopathy from stable hyperthyroidism. Clonotypes that were expanded in thyroid above 0.001 mostly appeared in blood too.

TCR beta CDR3 regions were amplified from RNA transcripts. Primed by the HTBI set, a first-round RT-PCR was run on the TCR CDR3. TCRdb used MiXCR to reprocess the multiplex PCR reads, holding one entry per CDR3 protein. This table holds around 300,000 distinct CDR3 sequences, roughly 20% found once. To note about this clonotype: Its antigen remains unidentified.

The CDR3 loop spans 11 amino acids. CDR1 is DFQATT and CDR2 is SNEGSKA in the germline V gene (reference sequence). This clonotype was sampled from a man aged 25 to 45 with Graves' ophthalmopathy. The sequencing sample was made of blood. The chain employs TRBV20-1 and TRBJ1-1; D might be TRBD1 (5 bases). This chain's CDR3 is CSIASLGGAFF. The CDR3 coding sequence is TGCTCGATAGCCAGCCTCGGGGGAGCTTTCTTT.